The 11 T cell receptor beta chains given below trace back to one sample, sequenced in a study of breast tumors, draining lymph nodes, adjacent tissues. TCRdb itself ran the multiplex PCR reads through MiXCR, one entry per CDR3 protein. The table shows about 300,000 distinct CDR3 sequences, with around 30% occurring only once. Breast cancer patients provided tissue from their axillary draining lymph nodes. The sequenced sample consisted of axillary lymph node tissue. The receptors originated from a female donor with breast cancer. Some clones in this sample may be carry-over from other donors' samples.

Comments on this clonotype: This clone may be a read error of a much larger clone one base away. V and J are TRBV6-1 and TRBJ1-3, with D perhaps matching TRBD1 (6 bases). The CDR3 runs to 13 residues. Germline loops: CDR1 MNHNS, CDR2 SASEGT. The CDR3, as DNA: TGTGCCTGCAGTGCTAACAGGGTAGTCACCATATATTTT. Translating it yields CACSANRVVTIYF.

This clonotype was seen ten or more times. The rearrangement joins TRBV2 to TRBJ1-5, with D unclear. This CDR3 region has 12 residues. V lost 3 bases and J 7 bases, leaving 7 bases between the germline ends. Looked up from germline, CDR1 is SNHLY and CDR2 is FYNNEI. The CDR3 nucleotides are TGTGCCAGCAGTGATCACGTACAGCCCCAGCATTTT. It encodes CASSDHVQPQHF.

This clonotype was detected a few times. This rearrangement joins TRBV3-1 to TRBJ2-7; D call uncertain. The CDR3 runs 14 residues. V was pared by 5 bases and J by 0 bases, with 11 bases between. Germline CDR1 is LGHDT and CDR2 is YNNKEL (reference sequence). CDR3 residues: CASSSRSFSYEQYF. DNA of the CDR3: TGTGCCAGCAGCTCCCGAAGCTTCTCCTACGAGCAGTACTTC.

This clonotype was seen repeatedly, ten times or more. CDR3 protein: CSAGVLSTDTQYF. CDR3 coding DNA: TGCAGTGCAGGCGTACTTAGCACAGATACGCAGTATTTT. J is TRBJ2-3 and V is TRBV20-1; D is unresolved. The V end was cut by 6 bases, the J end by 0 bases, with 10 bases between. The V gene's germline CDR1 is DFQATT and CDR2 SNEGSKA (reference sequence). The length of the CDR3 is 13 residues.

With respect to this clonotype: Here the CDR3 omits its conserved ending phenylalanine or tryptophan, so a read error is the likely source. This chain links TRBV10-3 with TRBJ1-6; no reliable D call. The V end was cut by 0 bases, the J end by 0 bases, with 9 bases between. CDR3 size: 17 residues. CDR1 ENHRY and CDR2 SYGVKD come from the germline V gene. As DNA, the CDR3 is TGTGCCATCAGTGAGTCGATTAAGGGCTCCTATAATTCACCCCTCCACTCC. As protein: CAISESIKGSYNSPLHS.

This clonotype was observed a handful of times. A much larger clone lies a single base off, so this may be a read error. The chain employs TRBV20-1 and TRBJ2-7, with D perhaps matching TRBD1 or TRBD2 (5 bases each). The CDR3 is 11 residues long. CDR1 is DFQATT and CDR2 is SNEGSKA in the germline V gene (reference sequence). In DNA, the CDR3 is TGCAGTGCTACGATCCGGGACGAGCAGTCCTTC. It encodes CSATIRDEQSF.

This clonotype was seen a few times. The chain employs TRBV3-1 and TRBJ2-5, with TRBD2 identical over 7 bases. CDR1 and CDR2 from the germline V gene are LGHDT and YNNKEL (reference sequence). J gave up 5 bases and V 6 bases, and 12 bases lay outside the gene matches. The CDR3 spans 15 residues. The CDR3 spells CASSLLAQRVETQYF. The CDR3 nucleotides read TGTGCCAGCAGTTTACTAGCGCAAAGGGTTGAGACCCAGTACTTC.

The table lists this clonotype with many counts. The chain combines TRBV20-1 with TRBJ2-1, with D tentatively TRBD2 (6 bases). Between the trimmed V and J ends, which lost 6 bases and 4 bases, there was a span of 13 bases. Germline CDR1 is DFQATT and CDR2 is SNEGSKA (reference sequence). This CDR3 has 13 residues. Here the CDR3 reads CSATFGGYNEQFF. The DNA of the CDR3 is TGCAGTGCAACTTTCGGGGGTTACAATGAGCAGTTCTTC.

The CDR3 sequence is CASRGSGGDEQYF. CDR3 sequence (DNA): TGTGCCAGCAGAGGTAGTGGTGGAGACGAGCAGTACTTC. The chain has TRBV6-2 or TRBV6-3 and TRBJ2-7; D unclear. CDR3 length: 13 residues. The germline V gene encodes CDR1 MNHEY and CDR2 SVGEGT. V was trimmed by 6 bases and J by 5 bases, leaving 14 bases between them.

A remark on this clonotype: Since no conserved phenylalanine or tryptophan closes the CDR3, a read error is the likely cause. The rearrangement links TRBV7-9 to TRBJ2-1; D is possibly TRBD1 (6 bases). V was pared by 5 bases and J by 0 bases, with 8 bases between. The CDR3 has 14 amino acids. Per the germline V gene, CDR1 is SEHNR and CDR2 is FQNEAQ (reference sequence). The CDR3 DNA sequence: TGTGCCAGCAGCCGGGACACCTCCTACAATGAGCAGTTCCTC. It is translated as CASSRDTSYNEQFL.

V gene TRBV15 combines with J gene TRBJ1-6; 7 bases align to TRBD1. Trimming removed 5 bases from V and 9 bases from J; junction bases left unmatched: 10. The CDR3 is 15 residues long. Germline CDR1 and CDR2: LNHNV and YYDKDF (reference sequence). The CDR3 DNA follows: TGTGCCACCAGCCGGCAGGGGGTTGGCGGTTCACCCCTCCACTTT. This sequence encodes CATSRQGVGGSPLHF. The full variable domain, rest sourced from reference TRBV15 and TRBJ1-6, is DAMVIQNPRYQVTQFGKPVTLSCSQTLNHNVMYWYQQKSSQAPKLLFHYYDKDFNNEADTPDNFQSRRPNTSFCFLDIRSPGLGDTAMYLCATSRQGVGGSPLHFGNGTRLTVT.